This T cell receptor (beta chain) derives from a study of blood T cell repertoires in COVID-19. Study as a whole: Samples came from the United States, Italy and Spain, spanning acute and convalescent COVID-19. In each case, the material was cDNA or gDNA derived from T cells, B-cell-depleted T cells, or PBMCs.

Under the authors' procedure: Reference gene primer amplification gave nucleated cell count estimates. The protocol was immunoSEQ multiplex PCR, while the TCRdb copy is restricted to in-frame clones and leaves out a portion. V and J calls and clone size are copied from that table; D and trimming were computed from the DNA. The sample includes 150,000 to 200,000 clones, just under 85% of them seen just once. The germline V gene encodes CDR1 SGDLS and CDR2 YYNGEE. Trimming took 2 bases from V and 3 from J, leaving 7 bases between them. The CDR3 loop spans 13 amino acids. This chain links TRBV9 with TRBJ2-3; D is unclear. Sequenced input: peripheral blood. The clonotype was recovered from a woman aged 80 or older with acute or convalescent COVID-19. DNA of the CDR3: TGTGCCAGCAGCGTCTTCAGAACAGATACGCAGTATTTT. Translated, it gives CASSVFRTDTQYF.